Included here is one T cell receptor beta chain sequence, with context. The V gene end was trimmed by 5 bases and the J gene end by 10 bases; junction bases not matched to a gene: 22. Germline CDR1 LNHDA, CDR2 SQIVND (reference sequence). The CDR3 sequence is 19 residues long. The PCR had 60 Vbeta and 13 Jbeta primers. Clones were read by immunoSEQ multiplex PCR, and TCRdb kept only the in-frame ones, dropping some. Of 150,000 to 200,000 clones in the sample, 65% to 80% were seen once. The data originate from a study of cytomegalovirus exposure and HLA in healthy donors. The specimen was PBMCs. The V gene is TRBV19, the J gene TRBJ1-4; 10 bases agree with TRBD1. The TCR sequence derives from a female donor in good health and CMV-seronegative. The CDR3 sequence: CASSVFATGTGAAGGKLFF. The CDR3 region has the DNA TGTGCCAGTAGTGTCTTCGCTACCGGGACAGGGGCTGCGGGGGGAAAACTGTTTTTT.